This T cell receptor beta chain appears in the sequencing data of a study of Ad26.COV2.S vaccination and SARS-CoV-2 variants. Study-wide context: Among those in the COV1001 Ad26.COV2.S trial arm was the donor. Study findings and constraints: From the TCR breadth and depth analyses, total T cell responses may have been underestimated.

V shed 2 bases and J shed 1 base, with 13 bases lying between them. The germline gives CDR1 MNHEY, CDR2 SVGEGT. CDR3 length: 16 residues. The repertoire was sequenced with immunoSEQ multiplex PCR; TCRdb's copy has only in-frame clones and lacks some. The table shows about 460,000 clones, with roughly nine tenths occurring only once. In the case of this clone: Its antigen is not identified.

Treatment defined: around 19 received Ad26.COV2.S at low or high dose, single or two shots; roughly five received placebo; per-sample allocation not given. Sampling occurred on day 63 after the first vaccine or placebo injection. The receptor comes from a person between 18 and 59 years old who received the Ad26.COV2.S COVID-19 vaccine or a placebo. The source material was peripheral blood, sampled in a trial of Ad26.COV2.S vaccine versus placebo. V usage is TRBV6-2 or TRBV6-3 and J usage is TRBJ2-3; perhaps TRBD2 as D (6 bases). The CDR3 nucleotides read TGTGCCAGCAGTTACCCAGTTGCGGGACGCACAGATACGCAGTATTTT. Protein product: CASSYPVAGRTDTQYF.